This TCR beta chain was captured in a study of technical replicates of blood from several donors. Only in-frame clones appear in the TCRdb table, and some are missing; sequencing was by immunoSEQ multiplex PCR. The sample includes tens of thousands of clones, approximately 92% of them seen just once. The length of the CDR3 is 13 residues. The J gene is TRBJ2-7, the V gene TRBV1; the table assigns TRBD1, which was not confirmed against the DNA. TRBV1 is assigned pseudogene status. The clonotype was recovered from a human donor in good health. Sequenced sample: T cells isolated from PBMCs. The CDR3 reads CTSSQSRSYEQYF. The CDR3 bases are TGCACCAGCAGCCAATCCAGATCCTACGAGCAGTACTTC.